This T cell receptor (beta chain) is drawn from a study of CD8 T cells in ankylosing spondylitis. The CDR3 is 14 amino acids. Losses at the gene ends were 0 bases for V and 10 bases for J; bases not matched to a gene: 2. Germline V gene sequence: CDR1 SGHKS, CDR2 YYEKEE (reference sequence). General study results and limits: It appeared that ankylosing spondylitis blood was characterized by a TCR beta motif of seven or eight highly homologous variants.

This clonotype showed up many times. The antigen is undetermined. MiXCR was run by TCRdb on the 5' RACE reads, yielding one entry per CDR3 protein. The table shows about 800,000 distinct CDR3 sequences, with about an eighth occurring only once. The receptor's source is a male donor with ankylosing spondylitis. V usage is TRBV5-5 and J usage is TRBJ1-6; 9 bases map to TRBD1. The specimen was blood, either unsorted or a sorted T cell fraction (not recorded which). DNA for the CDR3: TGTGCCAGCAGCTTGGACAGGGGGCTATCACCCCTCCACTTT. It translates to CASSLDRGLSPLHF.